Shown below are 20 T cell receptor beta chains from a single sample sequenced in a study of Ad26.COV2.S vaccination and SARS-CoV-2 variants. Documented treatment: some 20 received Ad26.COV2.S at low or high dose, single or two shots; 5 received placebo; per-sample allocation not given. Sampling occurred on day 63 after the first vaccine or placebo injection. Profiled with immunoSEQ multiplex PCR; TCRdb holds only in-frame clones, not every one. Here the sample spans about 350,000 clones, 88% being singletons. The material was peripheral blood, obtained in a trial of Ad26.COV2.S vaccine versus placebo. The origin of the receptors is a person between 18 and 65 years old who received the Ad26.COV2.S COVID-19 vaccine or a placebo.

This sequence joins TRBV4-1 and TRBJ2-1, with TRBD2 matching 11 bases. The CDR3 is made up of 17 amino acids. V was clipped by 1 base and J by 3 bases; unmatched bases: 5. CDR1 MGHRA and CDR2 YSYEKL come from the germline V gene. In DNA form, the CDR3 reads TGCGCCAGCAGCCAAGCGCCCGGGACTAGCGGCTACAATGAGCAGTTCTTC. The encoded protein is CASSQAPGTSGYNEQFF.

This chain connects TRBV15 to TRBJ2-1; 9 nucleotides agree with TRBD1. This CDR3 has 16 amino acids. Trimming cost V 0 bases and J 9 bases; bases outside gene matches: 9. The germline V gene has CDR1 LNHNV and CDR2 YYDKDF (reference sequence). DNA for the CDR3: TGTGCCACCAGCAGAGATGTCGACAGGGGGAGGGGTGAGCAGTTCTTC. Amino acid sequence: CATSRDVDRGRGEQFF.

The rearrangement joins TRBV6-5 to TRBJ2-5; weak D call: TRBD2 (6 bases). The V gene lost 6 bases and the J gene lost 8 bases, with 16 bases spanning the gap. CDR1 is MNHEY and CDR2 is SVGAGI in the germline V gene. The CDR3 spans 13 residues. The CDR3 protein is CASSPPGEDTQYF. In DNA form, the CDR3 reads TGTGCCAGCAGCCCCCCGGGGGAGGACACCCAGTACTTC.

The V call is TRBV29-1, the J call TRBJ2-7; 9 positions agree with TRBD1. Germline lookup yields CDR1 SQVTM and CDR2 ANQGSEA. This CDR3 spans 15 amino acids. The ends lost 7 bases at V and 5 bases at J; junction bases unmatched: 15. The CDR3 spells CSAIRTGTGLNEQYF. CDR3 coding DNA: TGCAGCGCGATCCGCACCGGGACAGGGCTAAACGAGCAGTACTTC.

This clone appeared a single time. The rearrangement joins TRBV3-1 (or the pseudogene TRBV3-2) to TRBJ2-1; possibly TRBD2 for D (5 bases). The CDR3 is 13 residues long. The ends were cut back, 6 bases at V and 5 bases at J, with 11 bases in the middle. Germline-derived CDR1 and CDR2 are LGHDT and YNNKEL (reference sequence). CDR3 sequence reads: CASSQTSHNEQFF. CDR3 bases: TGTGCCAGCAGTCAAACTAGTCACAATGAGCAGTTCTTC.

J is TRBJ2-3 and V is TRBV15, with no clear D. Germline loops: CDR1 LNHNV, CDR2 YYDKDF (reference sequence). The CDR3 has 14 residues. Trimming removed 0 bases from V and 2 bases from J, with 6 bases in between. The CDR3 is CATSRDPDTDTQYF. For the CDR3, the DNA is TGTGCCACCAGCAGAGATCCCGACACAGATACGCAGTATTTT.

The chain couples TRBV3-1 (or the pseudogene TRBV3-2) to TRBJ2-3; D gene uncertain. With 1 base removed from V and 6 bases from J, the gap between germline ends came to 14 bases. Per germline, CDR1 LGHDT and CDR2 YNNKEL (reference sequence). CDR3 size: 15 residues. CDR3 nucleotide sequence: TGTGCCAGCAGCCAAGCCCTTTTAGCTTCGGATACGCAGTATTTT. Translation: CASSQALLASDTQYF.

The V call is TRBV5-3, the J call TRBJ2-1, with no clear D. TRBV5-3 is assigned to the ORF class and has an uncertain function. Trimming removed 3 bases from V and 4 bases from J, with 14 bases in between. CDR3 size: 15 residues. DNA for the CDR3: TGTGCCAGAAGCTGCTTCGCCGGTCCTTACAATGAGCAGTTCTTC. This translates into CARSCFAGPYNEQFF.

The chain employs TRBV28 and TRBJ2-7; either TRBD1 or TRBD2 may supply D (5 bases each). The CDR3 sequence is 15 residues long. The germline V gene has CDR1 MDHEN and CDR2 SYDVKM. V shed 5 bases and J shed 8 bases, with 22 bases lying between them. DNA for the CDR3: TGTGCCAGCAGTCTTCCCGGGACGCAGGCTGGTAAGCAGTACTTC. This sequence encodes CASSLPGTQAGKQYF.

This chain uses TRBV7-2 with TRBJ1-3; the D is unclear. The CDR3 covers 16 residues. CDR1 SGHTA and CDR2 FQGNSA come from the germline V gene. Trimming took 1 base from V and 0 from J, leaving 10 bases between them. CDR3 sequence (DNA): TGTGCCAGCAGCTTAGTGGCGGACGCCTCTGGAAACACCATATATTTT. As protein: CASSLVADASGNTIYF.

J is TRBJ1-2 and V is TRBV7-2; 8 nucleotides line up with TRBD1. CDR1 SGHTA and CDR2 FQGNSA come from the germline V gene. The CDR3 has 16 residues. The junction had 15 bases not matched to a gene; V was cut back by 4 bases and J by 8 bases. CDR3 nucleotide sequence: TGTGCCAGCAGCTCAGGCACCGGGACAGGCCCCTGGGGCTACACCTTC. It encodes CASSSGTGTGPWGYTF.

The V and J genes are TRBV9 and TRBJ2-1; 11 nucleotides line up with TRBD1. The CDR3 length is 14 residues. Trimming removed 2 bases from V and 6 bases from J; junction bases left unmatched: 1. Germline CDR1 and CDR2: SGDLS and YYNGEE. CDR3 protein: CASSVDRGRNEQFF. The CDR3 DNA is TGTGCCAGCAGCGTGGACAGGGGGCGCAATGAGCAGTTCTTC.

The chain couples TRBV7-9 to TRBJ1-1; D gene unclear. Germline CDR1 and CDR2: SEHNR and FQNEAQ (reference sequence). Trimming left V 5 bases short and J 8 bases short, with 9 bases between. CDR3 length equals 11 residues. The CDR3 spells CASSLRREAFF. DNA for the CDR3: TGTGCCAGCAGCCTTAGAAGAGAAGCTTTCTTT.

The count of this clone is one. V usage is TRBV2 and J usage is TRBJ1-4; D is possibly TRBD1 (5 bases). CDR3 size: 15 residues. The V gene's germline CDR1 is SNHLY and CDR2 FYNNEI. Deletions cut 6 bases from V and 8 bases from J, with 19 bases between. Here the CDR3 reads CASSRAGSLGEKLFF. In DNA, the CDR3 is TGTGCCAGCAGCCGCGCAGGGAGTCTGGGGGAAAAACTGTTTTTT.

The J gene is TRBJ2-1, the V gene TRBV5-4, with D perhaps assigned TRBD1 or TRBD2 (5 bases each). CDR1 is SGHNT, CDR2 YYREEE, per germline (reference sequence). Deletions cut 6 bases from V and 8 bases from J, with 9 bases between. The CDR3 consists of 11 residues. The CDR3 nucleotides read TGTGCCAGCAACCGGGACCATGAGCAGTTCTTC. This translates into CASNRDHEQFF.

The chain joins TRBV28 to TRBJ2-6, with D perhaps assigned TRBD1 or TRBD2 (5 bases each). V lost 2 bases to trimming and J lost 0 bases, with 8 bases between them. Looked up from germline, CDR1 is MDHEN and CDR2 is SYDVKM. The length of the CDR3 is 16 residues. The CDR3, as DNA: TGTGCCAGCAGTTTAGGGGGAATCTCTGGGGCCAACGTCCTGACTTTC. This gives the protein CASSLGGISGANVLTF.

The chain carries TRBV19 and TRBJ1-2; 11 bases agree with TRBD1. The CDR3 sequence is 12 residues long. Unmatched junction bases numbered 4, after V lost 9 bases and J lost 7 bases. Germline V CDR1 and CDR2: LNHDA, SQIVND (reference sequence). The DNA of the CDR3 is TGTGCCAGCGGGACAGGGGGGTCTGGCTACACCTTC. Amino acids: CASGTGGSGYTF.

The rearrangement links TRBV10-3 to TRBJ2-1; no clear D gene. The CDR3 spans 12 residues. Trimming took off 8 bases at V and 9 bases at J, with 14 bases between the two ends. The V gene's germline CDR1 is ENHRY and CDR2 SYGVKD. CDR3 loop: CAISDLFGEQFF. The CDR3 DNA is TGTGCCATCTCTGACCTGTTTGGTGAGCAGTTCTTC.

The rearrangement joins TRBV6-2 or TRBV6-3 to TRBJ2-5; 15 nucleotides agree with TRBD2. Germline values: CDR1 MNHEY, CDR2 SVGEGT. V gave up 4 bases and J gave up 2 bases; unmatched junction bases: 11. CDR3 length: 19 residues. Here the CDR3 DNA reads TGTGCCAGCAGTTTAACCGGGACTAGCGGGAGGACCCAGCAAGAGACCCAGTACTTC. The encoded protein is CASSLTGTSGRTQQETQYF.

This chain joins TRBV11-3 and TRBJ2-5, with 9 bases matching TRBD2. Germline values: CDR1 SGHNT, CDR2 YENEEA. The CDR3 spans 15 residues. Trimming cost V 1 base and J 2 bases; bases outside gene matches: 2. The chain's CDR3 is CASSLGLAGQETQYF. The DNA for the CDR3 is TGTGCCAGCAGCTTAGGGCTAGCGGGACAAGAGACCCAGTACTTC.